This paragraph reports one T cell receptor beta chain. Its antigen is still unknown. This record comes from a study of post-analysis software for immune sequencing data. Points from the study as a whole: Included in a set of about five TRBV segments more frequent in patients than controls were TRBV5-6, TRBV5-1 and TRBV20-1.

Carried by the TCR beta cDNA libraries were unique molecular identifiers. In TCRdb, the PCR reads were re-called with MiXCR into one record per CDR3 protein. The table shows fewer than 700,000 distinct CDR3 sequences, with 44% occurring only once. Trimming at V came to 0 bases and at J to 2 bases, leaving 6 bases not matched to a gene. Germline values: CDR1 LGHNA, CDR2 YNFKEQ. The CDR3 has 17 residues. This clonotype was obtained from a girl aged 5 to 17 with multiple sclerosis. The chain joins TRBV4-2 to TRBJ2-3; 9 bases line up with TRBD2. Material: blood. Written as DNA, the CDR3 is TGTGCCAGCAGCCAAGAGGCCCAGCGGGGGGTCACAGATACGCAGTATTTT. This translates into CASSQEAQRGVTDTQYF.